This T cell receptor beta chain came from a study of blood T cell repertoires in COVID-19. Produced via immunoSEQ multiplex PCR; TCRdb's table is partial and in-frame only. The sample includes approximately 190,000 clones, around 80% seen only once; the top ten take 6% to 8%. V lost 1 base to trimming and J lost 5 bases, with 11 bases between them. Germline V CDR1 and CDR2: SGHTA, FQGNSA. CDR3 length: 14 amino acids. This chain uses TRBV7-2 with TRBJ1-2; no firm D call. The sequencing input was peripheral blood. This TCR was recovered from a human donor with acute or convalescent COVID-19. The donor label of this sample is uncertain. This CDR3 is CASSLVPSGYGYTF. The CDR3 DNA sequence: TGTGCCAGCAGCTTAGTACCCTCAGGTTATGGCTACACCTTC. The whole variable domain, remainder taken from reference TRBV7-2 and TRBJ1-2, is GAGVSQSPSNKVTEKGKDVELRCDPISGHTALYWYRQSLGQGLEFLIYFQGNSAPDKSGLPSDRFSAERTGGSVSTLTIQRTQQEDSAVYLCASSLVPSGYGYTFGSGTRLTVV.